Listed here are 11 T cell receptor beta chains from one sample, sequenced in a study of CD8+CD57+ T cells in acquired aplastic anemia (dated by TCRdb to between 2018 and 2020). Expansion of CD8+CD57+ cells had been shown by flow cytometry in the patients chosen for sequencing. These reads were obtained on an Illumina HiSeq 2000. Profiling of TCR beta VDJ combinations and CDR3 sequences used genomic DNA as the template. Using fastp at Q25 and MiXCR, TCRdb reprocessed the public reads and kept productive beta chains. Merged by CDR3 protein, the rows form single entries marked with the most common genes and DNA. The sample table lists about 150,000 distinct CDR3 sequences, over 40% of them with a count of one. The ten largest clones capture 2.5% to 4% of the sample. Sequenced sample: sorted CD4+, CD8+, or CD8+CD57+ T cells (not recorded which) from PBMCs. The origin of the receptors is a human donor with aplastic anemia.

This clonotype was seen ten or more times. This chain links TRBV2 with TRBJ2-6, with D tentatively TRBD1 (5 bases). The CDR3 loop spans 15 amino acids. Trimming stripped 1 base from V and 2 bases from J, with 6 bases between. Germline loops: CDR1 SNHLY, CDR2 FYNNEI. CDR3: CASSEEGAGANVLTF. The CDR3 coding sequence is TGTGCCAGCAGTGAAGAAGGGGCTGGGGCCAACGTCCTGACTTTC. Looking up the rest from reference TRBV2 and TRBJ2-6 gives the full variable domain: EPEVTQTPSHQVTQMGQEVILRCVPISNHLYFYWYRQILGQKVEFLVSFYNNEISEKSEIFDDQFSVERPDGSNFTLKIRSTKLEDSAMYFCASSEEGAGANVLTFGAGSRLTVL.

This clonotype has just a few counts. This chain uses TRBV10-3 with TRBJ2-3; D is undetermined. The CDR3 is 12 residues long. Germline V gene lookup returns CDR1 ENHRY and CDR2 SYGVKD. V lost 7 bases to trimming and J lost 2 bases, with 7 bases between them. The CDR3 reads CAIMSDTDTQYF. The CDR3 DNA follows: TGTGCCATCATGTCGGACACAGATACGCAGTATTTT.

There are a few counts of this clonotype. The V call is TRBV10-3, the J call TRBJ2-7; 8 bases are a match to TRBD2. The germline CDR1 and CDR2 sequences are ENHRY and SYGVKD. V shed 10 bases, J shed 6 bases, and the junction held 14 bases outside the gene matches. The CDR3 length is 14 residues. CDR3 protein: CATTGSGGRFEQYF. The CDR3 coding sequence is TGTGCCACCACGGGGTCGGGAGGGCGGTTCGAGCAGTACTTC.

The chain uses TRBV20-1 and TRBJ1-6, with 10 positions matching TRBD1. CDR3 length equals 15 residues. CDR1 and CDR2 (germline): DFQATT, SNEGSKA (reference sequence). The ends lost 1 base at V and 10 bases at J; junction bases unmatched: 7. DNA for the CDR3: TGCAGTGCTAGAGTAGACAGGGGGCAAGGATCACCCCTCCACTTT. This codes for CSARVDRGQGSPLHF.

The chain has TRBV10-3 and TRBJ2-3; the match to TRBD2 covers 11 bases. After removal of 6 bases from V and 4 bases from J, the junction contained 0 bases not matched to a gene. Germline values: CDR1 ENHRY, CDR2 SYGVKD. The CDR3 spans 13 residues. The CDR3, as DNA: TGTGCCATCAGGGGACTAGCGGCAGATACGCAGTATTTT. The encoded protein is CAIRGLAADTQYF.

This clonotype occurred many times. This chain joins TRBV10-3 and TRBJ2-5; D uncertain. Trimming removed 2 bases at V and 0 bases at J, with 7 bases between. In germline, CDR1 is ENHRY, CDR2 SYGVKD. The length of the CDR3 is 14 residues. DNA for the CDR3: TGTGCCATCAGTGAGGGCAGGAACCAAGAGACCCAGTACTTC. It specifies CAISEGRNQETQYF.

This chain connects TRBV24-1 to TRBJ2-1, with a possible D match to TRBD1 (6 bases). Germline loops: CDR1 KGHDR, CDR2 SFDVKD. The V and J ends lost 3 bases and 15 bases respectively, with 14 bases between them. CDR3 size: 12 residues. In DNA, the CDR3 is TGTGCCACCAGTGATCAACAGGGTGAGTTGTTCTTC. Residues: CATSDQQGELFF.

About this clonotype itself: Just one base apart from a much larger clone, this may be a read error. The V gene is TRBV11-2, the J gene TRBJ2-2; D is uncertain. Trimming shortened V by 5 bases and J by 3 bases, and 16 bases separated the two germline ends. Germline V gives CDR1 SGHAT, CDR2 FQNNGV. This CDR3 has 16 residues. The CDR3 DNA sequence: TGTGCCAGCAGCGTTCAATCCGGCGCGGACACCGGGGAGCTGTTTTTT. Amino acid sequence: CASSVQSGADTGELFF.

This chain uses TRBV19 with TRBJ2-1; 10 nucleotides line up with TRBD1. The V gene end was trimmed by 5 bases and the J gene end by 4 bases; junction bases not matched to a gene: 5. Looked up from germline, CDR1 is LNHDA and CDR2 is SQIVND (reference sequence). This CDR3 is built from 15 residues. CDR3 loop: CASSYTGQGYNEQFF. The DNA of the CDR3 is TGTGCCAGTAGTTACACGGGACAGGGGTACAATGAGCAGTTCTTC.

This clonotype has a count of ten or more. The J gene is TRBJ1-6, the V gene TRBV11-2; D perhaps matches TRBD1 (6 bases). The CDR3 spans 15 residues. Germline V CDR1 and CDR2: SGHAT, FQNNGV. V was clipped by 0 bases and J by 7 bases, with 10 bases between them. The CDR3 DNA is TGTGCCAGCAGCTTAGATCGGACAGAAAATTCACCCCTCCACTTT. Amino acid sequence: CASSLDRTENSPLHF.

This clonotype was counted between two and nine times. The chain is built from TRBV2 and TRBJ2-7; no reliable D call. Germline V CDR1 and CDR2: SNHLY, FYNNEI. The length of the CDR3 is 13 residues. V was shortened by 4 bases and J by 3 bases, with 10 bases between the two germline ends. The CDR3 sequence is CASSGMRHYEQYF. CDR3 DNA sequence: TGTGCCAGCAGTGGGATGCGGCACTACGAGCAGTACTTC.